One and the same sample provided the 24 T cell receptor beta chains below, sequenced in a study of shared clonotypes between healthy human individuals (dated by TCRdb to about 2020). Library preparation employed the immunoSEQ multiplex PCR assay. TCRdb took this table from immuneACCESS and kept in-frame rearrangements with V and J called. Such tables lack part of the clones; where checked against another copy, unresolved V genes explain under half of the gap, and the rest is unexplained. This sample lists about 2.4 million clones; 90% to 95% were detected once. The ten largest account for about 0.13% of the sample. Sequenced sample: naive CD4+ T cells sorted from blood. Per the publication, the cell subset or site label means: CD45RA+ positively selected. The receptor source for this set is a young man in good health.

Only one count was recorded for this clone. The DNA for the CDR3 is TGTGCTAGTGGTACTTCATCAGGTACTCTAGCCAAAAACATTCAGTACTTC. It yields the protein CASGTSSGTLAKNIQYF. V is TRBV12-5 and J is TRBJ2-4; D ambiguous. This CDR3 has 17 amino acids. V lost 5 bases and J 0 bases, leaving 17 bases between the germline ends. Germline CDR1 and CDR2: LGHNT and FRNRAP.

This chain uses TRBV10-2 with TRBJ1-5; 7 bases match TRBD1. Germline V gene data show CDR1 as WSHSY and CDR2 as SAAADI. After removal of 8 bases from V and 5 bases from J, the junction contained 6 bases not matched to a gene. The CDR3 consists of 13 residues. The CDR3 sequence: CASGQVSDQPQHF. The DNA for the CDR3 is TGCGCCAGCGGACAGGTCTCGGATCAGCCCCAGCATTTT.

In the case of this clone: Additional DNA sequences in this sample encode the identical CDR3. The chain employs TRBV19 and TRBJ2-5, with D uncertain. Trimming removed 1 base from V and 2 bases from J, with 8 bases in between. Germline-derived CDR1 and CDR2 are LNHDA and SQIVND (reference sequence). CDR3 size: 14 residues. CDR3 nucleotides: TGTGCCAGTAGTATAGCGGCAAGACAAGAGACCCAGTACTTC. It is translated as CASSIAARQETQYF.

The gene calls are TRBV10-1 and TRBJ2-3; 11 positions match TRBD1. The CDR3 extends over 14 amino acids. Trimming at V came to 6 bases and at J to 6 bases, leaving 5 bases not matched to a gene. Looked up from germline, CDR1 is WNHNN and CDR2 is SYGVQD (reference sequence). In DNA form, the CDR3 reads TGCGCCAGCAGCCGGGACAGGGGGAAGGATACGCAGTATTTT. It translates to CASSRDRGKDTQYF.

This clone was seen only once. The chain has TRBV6-5 and TRBJ2-7, with TRBD1 matching over 7 bases. Germline trimming cut 5 bases from V and 6 bases from J; bases unmatched to any gene: 7. There are 13 residues in the CDR3. Per the germline V gene, CDR1 is MNHEY and CDR2 is SVGAGI. Here the CDR3 DNA reads TGTGCCAGCAGTCGACAGGGAGTGGGCGAGCAGTACTTC. Protein sequence: CASSRQGVGEQYF.

DNA for the CDR3: TGTGCCAGCAGCTTAGAAAAGTCCCCAACTTGGCGGGAGATCTACGAGCAGTACTTC. Amino acid sequence: CASSLEKSPTWREIYEQYF. This chain joins TRBV11-3 and TRBJ2-7, with TRBD2 matching 7 bases. This CDR3 spans 19 amino acids. V gave up 0 bases and J gave up 3 bases; unmatched junction bases: 17. The germline gives CDR1 SGHNT, CDR2 YENEEA.

As concerns this clone: Different DNA sequences within this sample yield the same CDR3. The genes are TRBV5-1 and TRBJ2-7; no reliable D call. The CDR3 runs to 12 residues. Trimming removed 0 bases from V and 4 bases from J, with 5 bases in between. The germline V gene encodes CDR1 SGHRS and CDR2 YFSETQ. The CDR3 sequence is CASSLDGYEQYF. The CDR3 DNA reads as TGCGCCAGCAGCTTGGATGGATACGAGCAGTACTTC.

The rearrangement joins TRBV7-6 to TRBJ2-7, with 9 bases aligning to TRBD1. Per the germline V gene, CDR1 is SGHVS and CDR2 is FNYEAQ. Losses at the gene ends were 5 bases for V and 0 bases for J; bases not matched to a gene: 5. This CDR3 is built from 15 residues. The CDR3: CASSPGTGLSYEQYF. For the CDR3, the DNA is TGTGCCAGCAGCCCCGGGACAGGGCTCTCCTACGAGCAGTACTTC.

V is TRBV6-1 and J is TRBJ1-2; D remains unclear. V was cut by 2 bases and J by 10 bases, with 14 bases left in between. CDR3 length equals 13 residues. Germline V gene lookup returns CDR1 MNHNS and CDR2 SASEGT. The CDR3 protein is CASSESVSISYTF. CDR3 in DNA: TGTGCCAGCAGTGAATCGGTTTCCATCTCCTACACCTTC.

V and J are TRBV20-1 and TRBJ2-2; D gene unclear. The length of the CDR3 is 11 residues. The V and J ends lost 3 bases and 10 bases respectively, with 9 bases between them. Germline CDR1 DFQATT, CDR2 SNEGSKA (reference sequence). CDR3 sequence (DNA): TGCAGTGCTAGTAATTCCGAGGAGCTGTTTTTT. It specifies CSASNSEELFF.

The V call is TRBV29-1, the J call TRBJ2-1; 7 nucleotides line up with TRBD1. The CDR3 is 14 residues long. Per germline, CDR1 SQVTM and CDR2 ANQGSEA. V shed 6 bases and J 2 bases; nucleotides not matched to a gene: 7. The CDR3 sequence is CSVAGQGAYNEQFF. CDR3 nucleotide sequence: TGCAGCGTGGCCGGGCAGGGGGCCTACAATGAGCAGTTCTTC.

The sample holds a few counts of this clone. Different DNA sequences within this sample yield the same CDR3. CDR3 nucleotide sequence: TGTGCCAGCAGTCGGGGGACTGAAGCTTTCTTT. Its protein is CASSRGTEAFF. V usage is TRBV2 and J usage is TRBJ1-1; D possibly corresponds to TRBD1 (5 bases). In germline, CDR1 is SNHLY, CDR2 FYNNEI. This CDR3 is 11 amino acids long. Deletions cut 5 bases from V and 5 bases from J, with 6 bases between.

This clone was picked up one time. This chain joins TRBV30 and TRBJ2-1; TRBD2 matches at 8 bases. The CDR3 runs to 14 residues. Germline V CDR1 and CDR2: GTSNPN, SVGIG (reference sequence). The V segment lost 4 bases and the J segment 4 bases; nucleotides outside the gene matches: 6. The CDR3 protein is CAWNRGGIYNEQFF. Written as DNA, the CDR3 is TGTGCCTGGAATCGGGGGGGTATATACAATGAGCAGTTCTTC.

This clone has only a few counts. Other nucleotide sequences in the sample specify the same CDR3. The chain has TRBV19 and TRBJ1-5; TRBD1 aligns across 8 bases. J lost 2 bases, V lost 7 bases, and 1 base had no gene match. The CDR3 runs 13 residues. CDR1 and CDR2 from the germline V gene are LNHDA and SQIVND (reference sequence). CDR3 coding DNA: TGTGCCAGTACAGGGGGCGGCAATCAGCCCCAGCATTTT. Residues: CASTGGGNQPQHF.

This chain links TRBV27 with TRBJ2-1; 12 bases map to TRBD2. Per germline, CDR1 MNHEY and CDR2 SMNVEV (reference sequence). J was trimmed by 0 bases and V by 1 base; bases with no gene match: 4. The CDR3 spans 18 residues. CDR3 sequence: CASSLLRLAGASYNEQFF. As DNA, the CDR3 is TGTGCCAGCAGTTTATTACGACTAGCGGGAGCCTCCTACAATGAGCAGTTCTTC.

This clone showed up just a few times. V usage is TRBV15 and J usage is TRBJ1-1, with a possible D match to TRBD1 (5 bases). The germline V gene has CDR1 LNHNV and CDR2 YYDKDF (reference sequence). Trimming stripped 9 bases from V and 10 bases from J, with 15 bases between. This CDR3 is built from 11 residues. For the CDR3, the DNA is TGTGCCACTTCGGACGGGGGGTTAGCTTTCTTT. Its translation is CATSDGGLAFF.

The V call is TRBV5-4, the J call TRBJ2-2, with TRBD2 matching 11 bases. CDR3 length: 17 residues. CDR1 and CDR2 (germline): SGHNT, YYREEE (reference sequence). The V and J ends lost 3 bases and 4 bases, in that order; junction bases with no gene match: 8. The CDR3 coding sequence is TGTGCCAGCAGCTATAGCGGGAGGGCCCTCGGCACCGGGGAGCTGTTTTTT. Amino acid sequence: CASSYSGRALGTGELFF. The entire variable domain, with the rest obtained from reference TRBV5-4 and TRBJ2-2, is as follows: ETGVTQSPTHLIKTRGQQVTLRCSSQSGHNTVSWYQQALGQGPQFIFQYYREEENGRGNFPPRFSGLQFPNYSSELNVNALELDDSALYLCASSYSGRALGTGELFFGEGSRLTVL.

The sample holds one count of this clone. Other DNA sequences in the sample encode the same CDR3. V and J are TRBV30 and TRBJ2-7; D not certain. Trimming stripped 5 bases from V and 3 bases from J, with 8 bases between. The CDR3 contains 11 residues. Germline CDR1 is GTSNPN and CDR2 is SVGIG (reference sequence). In DNA, the CDR3 is TGTGCCTGGGGAAGGAACTACGAGCAGTACTTC. Amino acids: CAWGRNYEQYF.

A remark on this clone: At the DNA level, this CDR3 is encoded by other sequences in the same sample as well. The chain carries TRBV18 and TRBJ2-7; unclear D gene. The V end was cut by 3 bases, the J end by 0 bases, with 9 bases between. Germline loops: CDR1 KGHSH, CDR2 LQKENI. This CDR3 is 14 amino acids long. CDR3: CASSPTASSYEQYF. The CDR3 nucleotides read TGTGCCAGCTCACCGACCGCAAGCTCCTACGAGCAGTACTTC.

This clone has more than one count but fewer than ten. The germline gene is not matched at one end of the junction; a read error may be the cause. This sequence joins TRBV30 and TRBJ1-2; D is possibly TRBD1 (5 bases). This CDR3 spans 11 amino acids. Per germline, CDR1 GTSNPN and CDR2 SVGIG (reference sequence). As DNA, the CDR3 is TGTGCCTGGAGTCGGGGGAGGGCCCACTACTTC. Amino acid sequence: CAWSRGRAHYF.

This chain connects TRBV6-6 to TRBJ1-4, with 9 bases matching TRBD1. Germline CDR1 reads MNHNY; CDR2 reads SVGAGI (reference sequence). The CDR3 runs to 15 residues. With 0 bases clipped from V and 7 bases from J, the junction kept 3 bases outside the gene matches. CDR3 sequence (DNA): TGTGCCAGCAGTTACTCGGGACAGGGCGTTGAAAAACTGTTTTTT. It codes for CASSYSGQGVEKLFF.

V and J are TRBV11-2 and TRBJ2-1; 7 nucleotides agree with TRBD2. The J segment lost 9 bases and the V segment lost 1 base, leaving 6 bases of the junction unmatched. The CDR3 extends over 14 amino acids. From germline, CDR1 is SGHAT and CDR2 FQNNGV. The CDR3 DNA is TGTGCCAGCAGCTTAGTACTAGCGAGCCTTGAGCAGTTCTTC. This sequence encodes CASSLVLASLEQFF.

With regard to this clone: The sample has other DNA sequences that encode this CDR3 too. This chain uses TRBV14 with TRBJ1-5, with TRBD1 as a possible D gene (5 bases). This CDR3 is built from 13 residues. Per the germline V gene, CDR1 is SGHDN and CDR2 is FVKESK. Trimming stripped 3 bases from V and 4 bases from J, with 7 bases between. The DNA of the CDR3 is TGTGCCAGCAGCCAGGAGGGGAATCAGCCCCAGCATTTT. It is translated as CASSQEGNQPQHF.

Points on this clone: This specimen includes other DNA sequences encoding the same CDR3. This chain joins TRBV7-2 and TRBJ2-7, with D possibly being TRBD1 or TRBD2 (5 bases each). V shed 5 bases and J shed 0 bases, with 11 bases lying between them. CDR3 size: 14 residues. Germline values: CDR1 SGHTA, CDR2 FQGNSA. The CDR3 nucleotides are TGTGCCAGCAGCCCAAGGGACGGCTCCTACGAGCAGTACTTC. Protein: CASSPRDGSYEQYF.